This TCR beta chain came from a study of cytomegalovirus exposure and HLA in healthy donors. General study results and limits: Associated with cytomegalovirus, according to the listing, were 150 to 200 TCR beta chains.

Looked up from germline, CDR1 is SEHNR and CDR2 is FQNEAQ (reference sequence). This CDR3 comprises 19 residues. The V segment lost 3 bases and the J segment 3 bases; nucleotides outside the gene matches: 10. Both 60 Vbeta primers and 13 Jbeta primers went into the PCR. Libraries were prepared by immunoSEQ multiplex PCR; TCRdb keeps only in-frame clonotypes and omits some of them. The data contain 130,000 to 150,000 clones, 75% to 80% of them seen just once; the ten biggest clones take up 3.9%. Comment on this clone: Its antigen is not known.

Sequenced input: PBMCs. This TCR was recovered from a man aged 18-30 years in good health and CMV-seronegative. This chain connects TRBV7-9 to TRBJ2-5; 16 bases agree with TRBD2. The CDR3 loop is CASSFPQGTSGRAKETQYF. In DNA form, the CDR3 reads TGTGCCAGCAGCTTCCCCCAGGGGACTAGCGGGAGGGCCAAAGAGACCCAGTACTTC.